This T cell receptor beta chain was retrieved from a study of cytotoxic CD8 clonotypes in ibrutinib-treated CLL. The wider study: With a range of 6 to 36, the median treatment time before response samples were taken was roughly twelve months. Study-wide points: Once treatment began, public clonotypes, which were uncommon, contracted or stayed stable.

To note about this clone: The target antigen is unknown.

Depths of 1 in 200,000 to 1 in 1 million T cells were the sequencing target. Libraries were prepared by immunoSEQ multiplex PCR; TCRdb keeps only in-frame clonotypes and omits some of them. The table records about 69,000 clones, over 75% of them present only once. The CDR3 length is 15 residues. The germline CDR1 and CDR2 sequences are SGHDT and YYEEEE. With 3 bases clipped from V and 6 bases from J, the junction kept 6 bases outside the gene matches. The chain uses TRBV5-6 and TRBJ2-3; 11 positions agree with TRBD2. The starting material was PBMCs, obtained at disease progression, from a patient treated with ibrutinib. The origin of this receptor is a human donor with chronic lymphocytic leukemia. For the CDR3, the DNA is TGTGCCAGCAGCTCGCTAGCGGGAGGTTTCGATACGCAGTATTTT. It translates to CASSSLAGGFDTQYF.